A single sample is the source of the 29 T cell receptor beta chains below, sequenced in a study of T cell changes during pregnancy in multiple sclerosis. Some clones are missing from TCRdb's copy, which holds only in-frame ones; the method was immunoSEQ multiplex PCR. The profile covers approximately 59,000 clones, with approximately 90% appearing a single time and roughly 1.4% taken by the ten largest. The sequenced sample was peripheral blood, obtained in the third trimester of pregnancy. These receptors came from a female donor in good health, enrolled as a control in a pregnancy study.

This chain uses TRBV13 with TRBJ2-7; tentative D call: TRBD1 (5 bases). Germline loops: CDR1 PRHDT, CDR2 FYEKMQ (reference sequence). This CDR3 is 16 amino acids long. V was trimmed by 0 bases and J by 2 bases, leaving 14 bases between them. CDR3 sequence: CASSLGARAQTYEQYF. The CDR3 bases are TGTGCCAGCAGCTTAGGGGCCAGGGCACAGACCTACGAGCAGTACTTC. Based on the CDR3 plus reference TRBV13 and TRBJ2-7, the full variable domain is AAGVIQSPRHLIKEKRETATLKCYPIPRHDTVYWYQQGPGQDPQFLISFYEKMQSDKGSIPDRFSAQQFSDYHSELNMSSLELGDSALYFCASSLGARAQTYEQYFGPGTRLTVT.

The CDR3 bases are TGCGCCAGCAGCGCCCGACTCATGAACACTGAAGCTTTCTTT. It specifies CASSARLMNTEAFF. This sequence joins TRBV5-1 and TRBJ1-1; D not certain. CDR1 and CDR2 (germline): SGHRS, YFSETQ. This CDR3 has 14 residues. Trimming cost V 4 bases and J 0 bases, with 10 bases left between them.

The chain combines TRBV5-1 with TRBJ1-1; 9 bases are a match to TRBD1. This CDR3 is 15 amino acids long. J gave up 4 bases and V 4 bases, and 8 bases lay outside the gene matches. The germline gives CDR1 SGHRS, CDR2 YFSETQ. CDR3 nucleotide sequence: TGCGCCAGCAGCCCCGGGACAGGGCCCCTCACTGAAGCTTTCTTT. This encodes CASSPGTGPLTEAFF.

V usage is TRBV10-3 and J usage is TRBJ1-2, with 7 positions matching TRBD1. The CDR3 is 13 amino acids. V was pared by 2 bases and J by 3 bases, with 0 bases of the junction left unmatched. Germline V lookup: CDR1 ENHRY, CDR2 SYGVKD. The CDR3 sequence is CAISEDRDYGYTF. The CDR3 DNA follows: TGTGCCATCAGTGAGGACAGGGACTATGGCTACACCTTC.

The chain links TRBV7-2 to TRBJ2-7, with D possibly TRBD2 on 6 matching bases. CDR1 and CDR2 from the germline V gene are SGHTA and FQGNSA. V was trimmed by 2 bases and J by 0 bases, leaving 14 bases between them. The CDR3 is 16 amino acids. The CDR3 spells CASSLSLRGTSYEQYF. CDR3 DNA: TGTGCCAGCAGCTTAAGTCTACGGGGGACCTCCTACGAGCAGTACTTC.

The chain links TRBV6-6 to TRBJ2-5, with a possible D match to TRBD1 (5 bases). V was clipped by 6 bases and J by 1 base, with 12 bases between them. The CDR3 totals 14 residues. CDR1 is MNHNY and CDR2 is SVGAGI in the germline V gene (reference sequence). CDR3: CASSPRQTQETQYF. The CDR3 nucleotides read TGTGCCAGCAGCCCGCGACAGACCCAAGAGACCCAGTACTTC.

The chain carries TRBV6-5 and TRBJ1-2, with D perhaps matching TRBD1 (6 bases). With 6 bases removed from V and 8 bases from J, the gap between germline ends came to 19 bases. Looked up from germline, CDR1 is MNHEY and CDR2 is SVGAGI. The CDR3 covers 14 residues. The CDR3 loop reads CASRHPNREGGYTF. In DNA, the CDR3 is TGTGCCAGCAGGCACCCCAACAGGGAAGGCGGCTACACCTTC.

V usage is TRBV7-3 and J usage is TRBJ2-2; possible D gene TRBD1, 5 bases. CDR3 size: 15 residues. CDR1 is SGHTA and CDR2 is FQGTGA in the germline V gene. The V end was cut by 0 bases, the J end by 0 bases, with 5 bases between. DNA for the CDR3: TGTGCCAGCAGCTTAACAGGGGCGAACACCGGGGAGCTGTTTTTT. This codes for CASSLTGANTGELFF.

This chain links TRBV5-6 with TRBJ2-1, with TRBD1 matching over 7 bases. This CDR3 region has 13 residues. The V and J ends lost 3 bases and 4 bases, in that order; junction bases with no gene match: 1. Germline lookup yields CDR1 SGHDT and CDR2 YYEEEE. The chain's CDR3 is CASSWGQYNEQFF. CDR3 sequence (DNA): TGTGCCAGCAGCTGGGGACAGTACAATGAGCAGTTCTTC.

For the CDR3, the DNA is TGTGCCTGGAGTCCCGGGACACACTATGGCTACACCTTC. Its translation is CAWSPGTHYGYTF. The V and J genes are TRBV30 and TRBJ1-2, with a tentative D call TRBD1 (6 bases). Between the trimmed V and J ends, which lost 2 bases and 3 bases, there was a span of 10 bases. The CDR3 loop spans 13 amino acids. In germline, CDR1 is GTSNPN, CDR2 SVGIG (reference sequence).

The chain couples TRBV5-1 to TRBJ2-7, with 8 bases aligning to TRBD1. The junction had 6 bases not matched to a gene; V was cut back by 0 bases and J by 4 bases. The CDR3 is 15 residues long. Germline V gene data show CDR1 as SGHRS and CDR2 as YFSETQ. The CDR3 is CASSLAGQGAYEQYF. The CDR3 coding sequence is TGCGCCAGCAGCTTGGCCGGGCAGGGGGCGTACGAGCAGTACTTC.

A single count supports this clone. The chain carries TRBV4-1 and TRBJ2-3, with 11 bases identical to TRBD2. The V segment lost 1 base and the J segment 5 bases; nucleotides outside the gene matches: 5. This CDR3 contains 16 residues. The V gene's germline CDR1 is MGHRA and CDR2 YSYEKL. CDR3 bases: TGCGCCAGCAGCCAAGGGCTAGCGGGGGGCGGAGATACGCAGTATTTT. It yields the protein CASSQGLAGGGDTQYF.

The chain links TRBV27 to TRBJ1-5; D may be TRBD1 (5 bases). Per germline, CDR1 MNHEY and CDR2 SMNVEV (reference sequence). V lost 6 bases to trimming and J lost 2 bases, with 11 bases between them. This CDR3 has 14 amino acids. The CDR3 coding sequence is TGTGCCAGCAGCCTCCGGGGGGGCAATCAGCCCCAGCATTTT. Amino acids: CASSLRGGNQPQHF.

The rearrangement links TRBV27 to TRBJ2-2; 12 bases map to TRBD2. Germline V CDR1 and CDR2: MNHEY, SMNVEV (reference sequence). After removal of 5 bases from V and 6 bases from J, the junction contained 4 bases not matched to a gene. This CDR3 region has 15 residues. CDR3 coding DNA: TGTGCCAGCAGTCCTAGACTAGCGGGAGCCGGGGAGCTGTTTTTT. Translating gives CASSPRLAGAGELFF.

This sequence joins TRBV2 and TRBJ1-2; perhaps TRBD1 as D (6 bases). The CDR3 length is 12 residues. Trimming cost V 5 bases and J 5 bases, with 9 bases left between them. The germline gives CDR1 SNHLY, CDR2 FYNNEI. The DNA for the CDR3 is TGTGCCAGCAGTTTAGGACAGTATGGCTACACCTTC. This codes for CASSLGQYGYTF. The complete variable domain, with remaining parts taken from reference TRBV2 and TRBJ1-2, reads EPEVTQTPSHQVTQMGQEVILRCVPISNHLYFYWYRQILGQKVEFLVSFYNNEISEKSEIFDDQFSVERPDGSNFTLKIRSTKLEDSAMYFCASSLGQYGYTFGSGTRLTVV.

The CDR3 sequence is CASDSSPDQPQHF. CDR3 in DNA: TGTGCCAGTGACAGTTCCCCTGATCAGCCCCAGCATTTT. The chain uses TRBV19 and TRBJ1-5, with D perhaps TRBD1 (5 bases). The CDR3 extends over 13 amino acids. Trimming shortened V by 8 bases and J by 5 bases, and 13 bases separated the two germline ends. Germline V gene lookup returns CDR1 LNHDA and CDR2 SQIVND (reference sequence).

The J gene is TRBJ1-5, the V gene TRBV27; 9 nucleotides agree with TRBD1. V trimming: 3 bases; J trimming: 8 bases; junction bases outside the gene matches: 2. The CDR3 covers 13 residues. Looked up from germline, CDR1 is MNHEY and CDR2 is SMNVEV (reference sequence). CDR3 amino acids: CASSLGQGKPQHF. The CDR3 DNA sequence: TGTGCCAGCAGTTTGGGACAGGGAAAGCCCCAGCATTTT.

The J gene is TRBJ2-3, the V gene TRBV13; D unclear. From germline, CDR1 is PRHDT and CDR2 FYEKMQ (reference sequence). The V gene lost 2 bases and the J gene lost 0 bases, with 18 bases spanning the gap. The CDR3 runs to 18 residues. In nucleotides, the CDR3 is TGTGCCAGCAGCTTAATTGTCGGAGCGCACGCTAGCACAGATACGCAGTATTTT. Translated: CASSLIVGAHASTDTQYF.

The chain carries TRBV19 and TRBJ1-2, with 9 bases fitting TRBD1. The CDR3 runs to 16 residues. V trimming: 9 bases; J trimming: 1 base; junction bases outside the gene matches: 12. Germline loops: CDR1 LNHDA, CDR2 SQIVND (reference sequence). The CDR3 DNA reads TGTGCCAGCCGCCCCCGGACAGGGGACCTTAACTATGGCTACACCTTC. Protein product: CASRPRTGDLNYGYTF.

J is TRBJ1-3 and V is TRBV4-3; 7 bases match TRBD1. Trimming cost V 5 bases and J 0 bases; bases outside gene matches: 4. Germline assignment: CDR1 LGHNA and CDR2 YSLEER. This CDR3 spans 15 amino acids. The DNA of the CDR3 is TGCGCCAGCAGCTCGGACAGGTCCTCTGGAAACACCATATATTTT. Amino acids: CASSSDRSSGNTIYF.

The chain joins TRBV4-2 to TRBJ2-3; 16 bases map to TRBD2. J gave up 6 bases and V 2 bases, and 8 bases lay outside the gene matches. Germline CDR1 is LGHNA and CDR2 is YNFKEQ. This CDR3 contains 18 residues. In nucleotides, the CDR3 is TGTGCCAGCAGCCAATCGGTCGCGGGACTAGCGGGGGGGGATACGCAGTATTTT. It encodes CASSQSVAGLAGGDTQYF.

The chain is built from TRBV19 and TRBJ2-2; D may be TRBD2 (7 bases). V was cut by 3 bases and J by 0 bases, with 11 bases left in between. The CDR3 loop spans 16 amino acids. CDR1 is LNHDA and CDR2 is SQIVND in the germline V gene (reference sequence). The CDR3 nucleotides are TGTGCCAGTAGTATGTTAGGGGGGGCGAACACCGGGGAGCTGTTTTTT. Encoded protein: CASSMLGGANTGELFF. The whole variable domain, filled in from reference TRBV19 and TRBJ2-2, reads DGGITQSPKYLFRKEGQNVTLSCEQNLNHDAMYWYRQDPGQGLRLIYYSQIVNDFQKGDIAEGYSVSREKKESFPLTVTSAQKNPTAFYLCASSMLGGANTGELFFGEGSRLTVL.

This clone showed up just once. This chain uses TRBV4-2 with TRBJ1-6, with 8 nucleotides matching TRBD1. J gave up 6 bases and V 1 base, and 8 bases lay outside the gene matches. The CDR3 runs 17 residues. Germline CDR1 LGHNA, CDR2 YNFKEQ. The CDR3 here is CASSQAVTGQVNSPLHF. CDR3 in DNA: TGTGCCAGCAGCCAAGCGGTGACGGGACAGGTTAATTCACCCCTCCACTTT.

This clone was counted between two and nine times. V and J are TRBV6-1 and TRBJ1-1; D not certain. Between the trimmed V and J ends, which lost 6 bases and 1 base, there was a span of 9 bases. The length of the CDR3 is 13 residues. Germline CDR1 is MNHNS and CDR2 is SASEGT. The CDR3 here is CASSLQPNTEAFF. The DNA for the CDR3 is TGTGCCAGCAGCCTACAGCCGAACACTGAAGCTTTCTTT.

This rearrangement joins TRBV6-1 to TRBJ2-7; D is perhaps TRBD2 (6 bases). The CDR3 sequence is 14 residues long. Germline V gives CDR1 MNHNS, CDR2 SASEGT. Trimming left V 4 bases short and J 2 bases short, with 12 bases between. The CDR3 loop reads CASSVGGAAYEQYF. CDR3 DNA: TGTGCCAGCAGTGTAGGCGGGGCCGCCTACGAGCAGTACTTC.

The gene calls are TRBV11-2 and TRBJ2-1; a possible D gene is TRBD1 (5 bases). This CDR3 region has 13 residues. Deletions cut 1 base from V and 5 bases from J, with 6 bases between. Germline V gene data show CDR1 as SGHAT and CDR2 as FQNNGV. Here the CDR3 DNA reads TGTGCCAGCAGCTTAGGACAGCACAATGAGCAGTTCTTC. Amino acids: CASSLGQHNEQFF.

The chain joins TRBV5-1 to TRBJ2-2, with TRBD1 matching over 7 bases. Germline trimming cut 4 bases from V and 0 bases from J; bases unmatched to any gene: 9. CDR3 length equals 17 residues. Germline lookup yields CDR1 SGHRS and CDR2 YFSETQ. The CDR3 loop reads CASSLRPDRTNTGELFF. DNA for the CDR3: TGCGCCAGCAGCCTTCGGCCGGACAGGACGAACACCGGGGAGCTGTTTTTT.

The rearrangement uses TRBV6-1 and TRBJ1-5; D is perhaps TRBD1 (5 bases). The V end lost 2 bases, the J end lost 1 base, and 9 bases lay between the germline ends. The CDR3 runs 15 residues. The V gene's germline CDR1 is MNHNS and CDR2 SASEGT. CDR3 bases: TGTGCCAGCAGTGAACGCAGGGCAAGCAATCAGCCCCAGCATTTT. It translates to CASSERRASNQPQHF.

CDR3 region: CASSLLGNTEAFF. CDR3 nucleotides: TGTGCCAGCAGCTTACTAGGGAACACTGAAGCTTTCTTT. The gene calls are TRBV7-8 and TRBJ1-1, with unresolved D. Germline V CDR1 and CDR2: SGHVS, FQNEAQ. This CDR3 spans 13 amino acids. Trimming cost V 2 bases and J 1 base, with 5 bases left between them.